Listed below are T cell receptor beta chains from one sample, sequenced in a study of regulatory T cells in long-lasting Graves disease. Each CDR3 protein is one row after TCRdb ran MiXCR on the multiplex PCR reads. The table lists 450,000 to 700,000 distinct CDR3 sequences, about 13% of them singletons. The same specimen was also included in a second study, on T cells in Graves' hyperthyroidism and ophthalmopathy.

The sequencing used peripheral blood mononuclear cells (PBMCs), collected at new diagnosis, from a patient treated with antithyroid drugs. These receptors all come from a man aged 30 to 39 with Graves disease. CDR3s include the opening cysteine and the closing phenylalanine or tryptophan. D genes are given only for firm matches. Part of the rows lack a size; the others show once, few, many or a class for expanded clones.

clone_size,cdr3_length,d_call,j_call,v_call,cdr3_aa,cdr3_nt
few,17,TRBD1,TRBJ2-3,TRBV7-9,CASSLGQTGAPTDTQYF,TGTGCCAGCAGCTTGGGACAGACAGGGGCCCCCACAGATACGCAGTATTTT
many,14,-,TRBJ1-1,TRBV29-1,CSTQGVWKNTEAFF,TGCAGCACCCAGGGCGTTTGGAAGAACACTGAAGCTTTCTTT
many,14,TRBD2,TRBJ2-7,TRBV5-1,CASSFSAGTYEQYF,TGCGCCAGCAGCTTTTCAGCGGGAACCTACGAGCAGTACTTC
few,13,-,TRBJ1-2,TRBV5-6,CASSLALRGGYTF,TGTGCCAGCAGCTTGGCCTTGCGAGGTGGCTACACCTTC
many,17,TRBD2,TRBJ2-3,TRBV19,CASSLASGTTSTDTQYF,TGTGCCAGTAGTTTGGCTAGCGGGACCACTAGCACAGATACGCAGTATTTT
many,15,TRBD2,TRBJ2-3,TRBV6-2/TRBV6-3,CASTDSGSATDTQYF,TGTGCCAGCACCGATAGCGGGAGTGCCACAGATACGCAGTATTTT
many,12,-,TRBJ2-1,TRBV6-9,CASSYKGNEQFF,TGTGCCAGCAGTTACAAGGGGAATGAGCAGTTCTTC
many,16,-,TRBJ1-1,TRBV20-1,CSARDPRTDMNTEAFF,TGCAGTGCTAGGGACCCTCGGACGGACATGAACACTGAAGCTTTCTTT
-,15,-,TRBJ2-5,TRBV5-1,CASSASTAPGETQYF,TGCGCCAGCAGCGCTTCGACAGCCCCTGGGGAGACCCAGTACTTC
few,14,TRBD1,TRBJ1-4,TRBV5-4,CASSQQGAREKLFF,TGTGCCAGCAGCCAACAGGGGGCGCGGGAAAAACTGTTTTTT
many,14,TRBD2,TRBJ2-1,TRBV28,CASSYGRADNEQFF,TGTGCCAGCAGTTACGGGAGGGCCGACAATGAGCAGTTCTTC
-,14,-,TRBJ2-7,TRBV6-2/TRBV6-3,CASRSDEGTYEQYF,TGTGCCAGCAGATCGGACGAGGGGACCTACGAGCAGTACTTC
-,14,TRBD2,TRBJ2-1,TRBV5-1,CASRLQTSGNEQFF,TGCGCCAGCAGACTACAGACTAGCGGCAATGAGCAGTTCTTC
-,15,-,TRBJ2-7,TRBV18,CASSLGTAPPYEQYF,TGTGCCAGCTCACTCGGGACTGCACCCCCCTACGAGCAGTACTTC
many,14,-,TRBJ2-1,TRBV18,CASSPNINRDEQFF,TGTGCCAGCTCACCGAACATCAACCGGGATGAGCAGTTCTTC
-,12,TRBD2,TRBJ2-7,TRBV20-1,CSAEGTRVEQYF,TGCAGTGCTGAGGGGACTAGAGTTGAGCAGTACTTC
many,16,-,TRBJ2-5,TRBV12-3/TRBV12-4,CASSPFGGSSQETQYF,TGTGCCAGCAGTCCCTTTGGCGGCTCGTCCCAAGAGACCCAGTACTTC
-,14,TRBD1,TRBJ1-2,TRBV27,CASKMDAQTGAATF,TGTGCCAGCAAAATGGATGCCCAAACAGGGGCCGCCACCTTC
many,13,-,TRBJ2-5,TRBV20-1,CSAESAGEETQYF,TGCAGTGCCGAATCAGCCGGGGAAGAGACCCAGTACTTC
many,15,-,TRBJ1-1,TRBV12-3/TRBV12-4,CASSFRGSRVTEAFF,TGTGCCAGCAGTTTTCGGGGAAGTCGGGTCACTGAAGCTTTCTTT
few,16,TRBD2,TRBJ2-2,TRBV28,CASRPRTSGGPGELFF,TGTGCCAGCAGACCGAGGACTAGCGGTGGACCCGGGGAGCTGTTTTTT
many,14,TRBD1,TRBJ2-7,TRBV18,CASSPRTGLYEQYF,TGTGCCAGCTCACCTAGGACAGGGCTTTACGAGCAGTACTTC
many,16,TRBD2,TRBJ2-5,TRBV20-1,CSARPLAGASPETQYF,TGCAGTGCTAGACCCCTAGCGGGAGCTTCCCCAGAGACCCAGTACTTC
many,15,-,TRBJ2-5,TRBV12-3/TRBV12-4,CASSPGPTGSETQYF,TGTGCCAGCAGTCCAGGCCCCACAGGGTCAGAGACCCAGTACTTC
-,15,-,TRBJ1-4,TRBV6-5,CASSYSSGAGEKLFF,TGTGCCAGCAGTTACTCGAGTGGGGCGGGGGAAAAACTGTTTTTT
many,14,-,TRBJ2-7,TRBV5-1,CASSPEVGPYEQYF,TGCGCCAGCAGCCCGGAGGTCGGTCCCTACGAGCAGTACTTC
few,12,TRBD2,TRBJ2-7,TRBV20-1,CSGRRDGGEQYF,TGCAGTGGCCGGCGGGACGGGGGGGAGCAGTACTTC
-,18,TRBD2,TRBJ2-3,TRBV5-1,CASSFYPSGREAADTQYF,TGCGCCAGCAGCTTCTACCCTAGCGGGAGAGAGGCGGCAGATACGCAGTATTTT
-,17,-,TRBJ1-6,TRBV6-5,CASSYSRRPTYNSPLHF,TGTGCCAGCAGTTACTCACGGCGCCCGACCTATAATTCACCCCTCCACTTT
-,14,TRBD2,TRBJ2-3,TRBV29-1,CSVRPSGSTDTQYF,TGCAGCGTTCGCCCTAGCGGCAGCACAGATACGCAGTATTTT
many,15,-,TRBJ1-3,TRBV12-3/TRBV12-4,CASSSDPFSGNTIYF,TGTGCCAGCAGCTCCGATCCTTTCTCTGGAAACACCATATATTTT
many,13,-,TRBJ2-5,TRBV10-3,CAISGTEQETQYF,TGTGCCATCAGTGGGACAGAACAAGAGACCCAGTACTTC
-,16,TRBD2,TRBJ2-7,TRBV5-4,CASSLRGASGKYEQYF,TGTGCCAGCAGCTTGAGGGGCGCTAGCGGGAAGTACGAGCAGTACTTC
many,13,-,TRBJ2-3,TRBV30,CAWRGDNTDTQYF,TGTGCCTGGAGAGGGGATAACACAGATACGCAGTATTTT
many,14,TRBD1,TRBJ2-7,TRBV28,CASSSSGTGDEQYF,TGTGCCAGCAGTTCCTCCGGGACAGGGGACGAGCAGTACTTC
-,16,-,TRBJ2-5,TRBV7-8,CASSLDSGTRGETQYF,TGTGCCAGCAGCTTAGACTCCGGGACACGGGGGGAGACCCAGTACTTC
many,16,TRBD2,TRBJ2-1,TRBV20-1,CSAPGLAGEGRNEQFF,TGCAGTGCACCGGGACTAGCGGGAGAGGGAAGGAATGAGCAGTTCTTC
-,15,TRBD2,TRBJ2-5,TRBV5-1,CASSSSGPPQETQYF,TGCGCCAGCAGCTCTAGCGGGCCGCCTCAAGAGACCCAGTACTTC
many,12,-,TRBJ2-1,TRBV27,CASSPGTTKQFF,TGTGCCAGCAGTCCCGGGACAACTAAGCAGTTCTTC
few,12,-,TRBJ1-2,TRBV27,CASGGLPYGYTF,TGTGCCAGCGGTGGTCTCCCGTATGGCTACACCTTC
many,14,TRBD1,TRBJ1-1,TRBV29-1,CSVSRGRVNTEAFF,TGCAGCGTCTCCAGGGGGCGAGTGAACACTGAAGCTTTCTTT
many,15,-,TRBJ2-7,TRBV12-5,CASGLYPLYPYEQYF,TGTGCTAGTGGTTTGTACCCCTTGTACCCCTACGAGCAGTACTTC
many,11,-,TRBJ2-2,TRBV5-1,CASRKGTELFF,TGCGCCAGCAGGAAGGGGACAGAGCTGTTTTTT
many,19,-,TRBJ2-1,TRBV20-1,CSARDLGGTRTGGFRVQFF,TGCAGTGCTAGAGATCTGGGTGGGACACGGACGGGGGGTTTTCGGGTGCAGTTCTTC
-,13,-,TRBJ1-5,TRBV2,CATQRDGNQPQHF,TGTGCCACCCAGAGGGATGGCAATCAGCCCCAGCATTTT
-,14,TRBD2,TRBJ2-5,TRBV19,CASGTIAGIETQYF,TGTGCCAGTGGTACGATAGCGGGAATAGAGACCCAGTACTTC
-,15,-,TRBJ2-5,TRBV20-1,CSASSGGSLQETQYF,TGCAGTGCCAGCTCCGGCGGCAGTCTCCAAGAGACCCAGTACTTC
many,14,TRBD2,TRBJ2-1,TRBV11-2,CASGWAGDWNEQFF,TGTGCCAGCGGGTGGGCGGGAGATTGGAATGAGCAGTTCTTC
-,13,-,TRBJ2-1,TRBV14,CASNQGVYNEQFF,TGTGCCAGCAACCAAGGTGTTTACAATGAGCAGTTCTTC
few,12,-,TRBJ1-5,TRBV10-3,CAISQGNQPQHF,TGTGCCATCAGCCAGGGTAATCAGCCCCAGCATTTT
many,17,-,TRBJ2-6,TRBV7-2,CASSLEQWSSGANVLTF,TGTGCCAGCAGCTTAGAACAGTGGAGCTCTGGGGCCAACGTCCTGACTTTC
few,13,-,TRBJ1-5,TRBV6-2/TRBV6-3,CASTTVSGQPQHF,TGTGCCAGCACCACCGTTTCGGGTCAGCCCCAGCATTTT
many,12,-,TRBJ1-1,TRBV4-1,CASSQHNTEAFF,TGCGCCAGCAGCCAACATAACACTGAAGCTTTCTTT
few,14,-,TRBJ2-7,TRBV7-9,CASTARVDGYEQYF,TGTGCCAGCACCGCCCGGGTGGATGGCTACGAGCAGTACTTC
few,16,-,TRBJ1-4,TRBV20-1,CSARVIGTATNEKLFF,TGCAGTGCTAGAGTTATAGGGACTGCAACTAATGAAAAACTGTTTTTT
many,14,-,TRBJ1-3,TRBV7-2,CASSLVRSGNTIYF,TGTGCCAGCAGCTTAGTACGCTCTGGAAACACCATATATTTT
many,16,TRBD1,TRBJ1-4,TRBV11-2,CASSLTGFATNEKLFF,TGTGCCAGCAGCCTGACAGGGTTTGCGACTAATGAAAAACTGTTTTTT
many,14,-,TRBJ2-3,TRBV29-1,CSSDPGGRADTQYF,TGCAGCTCCGACCCCGGTGGGAGAGCGGATACGCAGTATTTT
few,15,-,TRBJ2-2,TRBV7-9,CASSSLPSLAGELFF,TGTGCCAGCAGCTCCCTCCCTTCACTGGCCGGGGAGCTGTTTTTT